These 26 T cell receptor beta chains were sequenced from one sample in a study of blood T cell repertoires in COVID-19 (dated by TCRdb to the early 2020s). Libraries were constructed by the immunoSEQ multiplex PCR assay. The table was pulled from immuneACCESS by TCRdb, which kept in-frame rearrangements only. Such tables lose some clones; where checked, under half of the loss comes from unresolved V genes, and the rest has no known cause. The sample records about 180,000 clones, 83% of which are singletons. The ten biggest clones cover less than 10% of the sample. The specimen was peripheral blood. These receptors were taken from a woman in her 70s with COVID-19, enrolled during active disease.

This chain joins TRBV9 and TRBJ1-2; 7 bases map to TRBD1. CDR3 size: 15 residues. Losses at the gene ends were 0 bases for V and 4 bases for J; bases not matched to a gene: 6. Germline assignment: CDR1 SGDLS and CDR2 YYNGEE. Written as DNA, the CDR3 is TGTGCCAGCAGCGTAGGACAGGGCCAGGGCTATGGCTACACCTTC. Residues: CASSVGQGQGYGYTF. Drawing the rest from reference TRBV9 and TRBJ1-2, the complete variable domain is DSGVTQTPKHLITATGQRVTLRCSPRSGDLSVYWYQQSLDQGLQFLIQYYNGEERAKGNILERFSAQQFPDLHSELNLSSLELGDSALYFCASSVGQGQGYGYTFGSGTRLTVV.

The rearrangement joins TRBV10-3 to TRBJ1-5, with D unclear. V was shortened by 5 bases and J by 7 bases, with 15 bases between the two germline ends. Germline CDR1 ENHRY, CDR2 SYGVKD. There are 14 residues in the CDR3. The CDR3 DNA reads TGTGCCATCAGTCCAGACCGAGGCGGGCAGCCCCAGCATTTT. Its translation: CAISPDRGGQPQHF.

The genes are TRBV28 and TRBJ2-3, with 9 bases matching TRBD2. This CDR3 has 15 residues. CDR1 is MDHEN, CDR2 SYDVKM, per germline. Germline trimming cut 5 bases from V and 3 bases from J; bases unmatched to any gene: 6. CDR3 in amino acids: CASSRPTSGTDTQYF. The CDR3 nucleotides read TGTGCCAGCAGTCGCCCGACTAGCGGAACAGATACGCAGTATTTT.

As DNA, the CDR3 is TGCAGCGGCCAATCGACAGGGGCCTTCGGAGAGCAGTACTTC. Amino acids: CSGQSTGAFGEQYF. The V and J genes are TRBV29-1 and TRBJ2-7; 8 nucleotides agree with TRBD1. V was clipped by 7 bases and J by 7 bases; unmatched bases: 15. Germline V gives CDR1 SQVTM, CDR2 ANQGSEA. This CDR3 is built from 14 residues.

In DNA, the CDR3 is TGTGCCAGCACAGTATCGAACACCGGGGAGCTGTTTTTT. Translated, it gives CASTVSNTGELFF. The V and J genes are TRBV2 and TRBJ2-2; no definite D call. The V end lost 7 bases, the J end lost 0 bases, and 6 bases lay between the germline ends. Germline V gene lookup returns CDR1 SNHLY and CDR2 FYNNEI. This CDR3 comprises 13 residues.

This clone was seen a few times. The chain links TRBV5-1 to TRBJ1-2, with 8 bases lining up with TRBD1. V shed 1 base, J shed 3 bases, and the junction held 5 bases outside the gene matches. Germline values: CDR1 SGHRS, CDR2 YFSETQ. The CDR3 totals 15 residues. CDR3 sequence: CASSLPGQGDYGYTF. In nucleotides, the CDR3 is TGCGCCAGCAGCTTGCCAGGACAGGGCGACTATGGCTACACCTTC.

The rearrangement joins TRBV30 to TRBJ2-1; 8 nucleotides match TRBD1. The germline V gene has CDR1 GTSNPN and CDR2 SVGIG (reference sequence). CDR3 length: 15 residues. CDR3 amino acids: CVGHRTGKTYNEQFF. Written as DNA, the CDR3 is TGTGTCGGGCACCGGACAGGGAAAACCTACAATGAGCAGTTCTTC.

CDR3 sequence (DNA): TGTGCCATCAGCGCGGGGGGTTACAATGAGCAGTTCTTC. Protein product: CAISAGGYNEQFF. V gene TRBV10-3 combines with J gene TRBJ2-1; 8 bases fit TRBD2. Per germline, CDR1 ENHRY and CDR2 SYGVKD. Germline trimming cut 6 bases from V and 4 bases from J; bases unmatched to any gene: 2. CDR3 length equals 13 residues.

The chain couples TRBV28 to TRBJ1-3; possible D gene TRBD1, 5 bases. The CDR3 has 14 amino acids. V was trimmed by 0 bases and J by 6 bases, leaving 9 bases between them. Germline-derived CDR1 and CDR2 are MDHEN and SYDVKM. This CDR3 is CASSLWGGENTIYF. The DNA for the CDR3 is TGTGCCAGCAGTTTATGGGGGGGGGAAAACACCATATATTTT.

The genes are TRBV28 and TRBJ2-7; possibly TRBD1 for D (6 bases). The CDR3 loop spans 13 amino acids. The germline V and J ends were trimmed by 6 bases and 2 bases, with 11 bases remaining between them. CDR1 MDHEN and CDR2 SYDVKM come from the germline V gene. CDR3 nucleotide sequence: TGTGCCAGCAGGTCCAGGGGCGCCTACGAGCAGTACTTC. This codes for CASRSRGAYEQYF.

V gene TRBV28 combines with J gene TRBJ1-6; 8 bases are shared with TRBD1. The CDR3 sequence is 18 residues long. V lost 1 base, J lost 1 base, and 6 bases stayed unmatched. Per the germline V gene, CDR1 is MDHEN and CDR2 is SYDVKM. CDR3 protein: CASSLSARQGSYNSPLHF. The CDR3 DNA reads as TGTGCCAGCAGTTTATCGGCTCGACAGGGGTCCTATAATTCACCCCTCCACTTT. The full variable domain, rest sourced from reference TRBV28 and TRBJ1-6, is DVKVTQSSRYLVKRTGEKVFLECVQDMDHENMFWYRQDPGLGLRLIYFSYDVKMKEKGDIPEGYSVSREKKERFSLILESASTNQTSMYLCASSLSARQGSYNSPLHFGNGTRLTVT.

The CDR3 loop is CASTLKTGLNTGELFF. The CDR3 region has the DNA TGTGCCAGCACCCTAAAGACAGGCCTCAACACCGGGGAGCTGTTTTTT. The chain couples TRBV7-9 to TRBJ2-2; D is possibly TRBD1 (6 bases). The ends were cut back, 7 bases at V and 2 bases at J, with 17 bases in the middle. CDR1 and CDR2 from the germline V gene are SEHNR and FQNEAQ (reference sequence). The CDR3 is 16 amino acids.

The J gene is TRBJ2-5, the V gene TRBV29-1; 8 bases are shared with TRBD2. The junction had 6 bases not matched to a gene; V was cut back by 4 bases and J by 5 bases. The CDR3 runs 13 residues. Looked up from germline, CDR1 is SQVTM and CDR2 is ANQGSEA. The CDR3 nucleotides read TGCAGCGTTGTAAAAGCGGGAGTTGAGACCCAGTACTTC. Amino acid sequence: CSVVKAGVETQYF.

The V gene is TRBV7-9, the J gene TRBJ1-5; perhaps TRBD1 as D (6 bases). CDR3 length: 15 amino acids. Trimming shortened V by 1 base and J by 1 base, and 8 bases separated the two germline ends. Germline V gene data show CDR1 as SEHNR and CDR2 as FQNEAQ (reference sequence). This CDR3 reads CASSLEGQSNQPQHF. For the CDR3, the DNA is TGTGCCAGCAGCTTAGAAGGACAGAGCAATCAGCCCCAGCATTTT.

There are a few counts of this clone. The gene calls are TRBV25-1 and TRBJ2-1, with D unclear. Trimming removed 1 base at V and 3 bases at J, with 10 bases between. Germline loops: CDR1 MGHDK, CDR2 SYGVNS. The CDR3 totals 15 residues. In DNA form, the CDR3 reads TGTGCCAGCAGTGAATTGAGGCAGCTCTACAATGAGCAGTTCTTC. This translates into CASSELRQLYNEQFF.

The chain employs TRBV24-1 and TRBJ2-1, with D perhaps matching TRBD2 (5 bases). Germline V CDR1 and CDR2: KGHDR, SFDVKD. Trimming cost V 4 bases and J 3 bases, with 15 bases left between them. This CDR3 spans 16 amino acids. CDR3 sequence: CATSETGSFRYNEQFF. The CDR3 DNA sequence: TGTGCCACCAGTGAGACGGGAAGCTTTCGCTACAATGAGCAGTTCTTC.

The gene calls are TRBV29-1 and TRBJ1-2, with TRBD1 identical over 7 bases. The CDR3 loop spans 15 amino acids. Germline CDR1 reads SQVTM; CDR2 reads ANQGSEA. J gave up 8 bases and V 6 bases, and 18 bases lay outside the gene matches. The CDR3: CSVVINRGTSLGYTF. CDR3 sequence (DNA): TGCAGCGTCGTAATTAACAGGGGTACGTCGCTGGGCTACACCTTC.

The CDR3 sequence is CASRQGGVNTEAFF. CDR3 nucleotide sequence: TGTGCCAGCAGACAGGGGGGGGTGAACACTGAAGCTTTCTTT. This chain connects TRBV28 to TRBJ1-1, with 8 bases aligning to TRBD1. CDR3 length: 14 amino acids. Germline CDR1 MDHEN, CDR2 SYDVKM. Unmatched junction bases numbered 3, after V lost 6 bases and J lost 0 bases.

V is TRBV11-3 and J is TRBJ1-1, with TRBD1 identical over 7 bases. Germline V CDR1 and CDR2: SGHNT, YENEEA. Losses at the gene ends were 1 base for V and 1 base for J; bases not matched to a gene: 0. This CDR3 has 14 amino acids. CDR3 in amino acids: CASSLGQGNTEAFF. The CDR3 coding sequence is TGTGCCAGCAGCTTAGGACAGGGGAACACTGAAGCTTTCTTT.

This chain uses TRBV6-5 with TRBJ2-7, with 9 bases aligning to TRBD2. This CDR3 has 15 residues. Germline CDR1 and CDR2: MNHEY and SVGAGI. Trimming took 6 bases from V and 2 from J; bases not matched to a gene: 8. CDR3 DNA: TGTGCCAGCAGGTTGACTAGCGGCCTAGCCTACGAGCAGTACTTC. Residues: CASRLTSGLAYEQYF.

The chain joins TRBV10-1 to TRBJ2-5; a weak D match, TRBD2 (6 bases). This CDR3 is 14 amino acids long. Germline-derived CDR1 and CDR2 are WNHNN and SYGVQD (reference sequence). V lost 7 bases to trimming and J lost 1 base, with 13 bases between them. The CDR3 region has the DNA TGCGCCAGCATAATGGGACTTATCCAAGAGACCCAGTACTTC. It specifies CASIMGLIQETQYF.

This chain joins TRBV5-6 and TRBJ2-7, with 8 bases matching TRBD2. Germline V gene data show CDR1 as SGHDT and CDR2 as YYEEEE. J was trimmed by 3 bases and V by 1 base; bases with no gene match: 6. The CDR3 extends over 15 amino acids. The CDR3 region is CASSLPTSGLYEQYF. For the CDR3, the DNA is TGTGCCAGCAGCTTGCCCACTAGCGGACTCTACGAGCAGTACTTC.

This sequence joins TRBV5-1 and TRBJ2-7; a possible D gene is TRBD1 (6 bases). The CDR3 is 16 residues long. Germline V gene data show CDR1 as SGHRS and CDR2 as YFSETQ. The V gene lost 0 bases and the J gene lost 5 bases, with 18 bases spanning the gap. The CDR3, as DNA: TGCGCCAGCAGCTTGGGGGCCAGGGGATCTGTCGACGAGCAGTACTTC. Translating it yields CASSLGARGSVDEQYF.

The chain combines TRBV5-1 with TRBJ2-3; no definite D call. The CDR3 has 14 residues. Germline V lookup: CDR1 SGHRS, CDR2 YFSETQ. With 0 bases removed from V and 2 bases from J, the gap between germline ends came to 7 bases. CDR3 coding DNA: TGCGCCAGCAGCTTGGTGGGCTTCACAGATACGCAGTATTTT. It encodes CASSLVGFTDTQYF.

The chain uses TRBV11-3 and TRBJ2-7; 7 bases are a match to TRBD1. This CDR3 region has 15 residues. The ends lost 4 bases at V and 4 bases at J; junction bases unmatched: 10. Germline CDR1 SGHNT, CDR2 YENEEA. Here the CDR3 DNA reads TGTGCCAGCAGCTACCACTCGGGACAGCTTTACGAGCAGTACTTC. This gives the protein CASSYHSGQLYEQYF.

The chain couples TRBV7-2 to TRBJ2-5, with TRBD2 identical over 16 bases. Per germline, CDR1 SGHTA and CDR2 FQGNSA. The ends lost 6 bases at V and 5 bases at J; junction bases unmatched: 15. CDR3 size: 19 residues. The CDR3 DNA is TGTGCCAGCAGTAAGGGACTAGCGGGAGGGAATAAGTGGTGGGAGACCCAGTACTTC. It yields the protein CASSKGLAGGNKWWETQYF.